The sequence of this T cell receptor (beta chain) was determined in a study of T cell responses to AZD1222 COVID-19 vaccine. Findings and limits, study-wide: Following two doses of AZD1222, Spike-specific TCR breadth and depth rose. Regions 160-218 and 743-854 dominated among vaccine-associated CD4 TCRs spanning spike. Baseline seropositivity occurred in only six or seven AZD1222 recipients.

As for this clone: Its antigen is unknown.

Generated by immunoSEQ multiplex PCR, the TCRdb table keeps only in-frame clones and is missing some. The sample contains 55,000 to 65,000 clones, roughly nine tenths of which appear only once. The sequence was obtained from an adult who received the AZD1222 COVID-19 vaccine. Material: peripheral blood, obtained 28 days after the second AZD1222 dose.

Written as DNA, the CDR3 is TGTGCCTGGAAGAAGCTTACGAGCTCCTACGAGCAGTACTTC. It translates to CAWKKLTSSYEQYF. The gene calls are TRBV30 and TRBJ2-7, with unresolved D. V was cut by 4 bases and J by 0 bases, with 13 bases left in between. The CDR3 has 14 amino acids. Germline CDR1 is GTSNPN and CDR2 is SVGIG (reference sequence).